This T cell receptor beta chain emerged from a study of identical twins. Study-level points and caveats: Recombination models fit unrelated individuals' TCR alpha sharing but underestimated twins'.

TCRdb redid the calling of the 5' RACE reads with MiXCR, one entry per CDR3 protein. The profile covers fewer than 450,000 distinct CDR3 sequences, with about 9% appearing a single time and 8.5% to 10% taken by the ten largest. Points on this clonotype: Antigen specificity is unknown.

The sequence came from a woman aged 45-60 years in good health. The source material was naive T cells sorted from blood.

The CDR3 is CATSDSDRTSDTQYF. For the CDR3, the DNA is TGTGCCACCAGTGATAGTGACAGAACATCAGATACGCAGTATTTT. The V call is TRBV24-1, the J call TRBJ2-3; D is possibly TRBD1 (5 bases). The CDR3 consists of 15 residues. Germline CDR1 is KGHDR and CDR2 is SFDVKD. Trimming left V 3 bases short and J 4 bases short, with 13 bases between.